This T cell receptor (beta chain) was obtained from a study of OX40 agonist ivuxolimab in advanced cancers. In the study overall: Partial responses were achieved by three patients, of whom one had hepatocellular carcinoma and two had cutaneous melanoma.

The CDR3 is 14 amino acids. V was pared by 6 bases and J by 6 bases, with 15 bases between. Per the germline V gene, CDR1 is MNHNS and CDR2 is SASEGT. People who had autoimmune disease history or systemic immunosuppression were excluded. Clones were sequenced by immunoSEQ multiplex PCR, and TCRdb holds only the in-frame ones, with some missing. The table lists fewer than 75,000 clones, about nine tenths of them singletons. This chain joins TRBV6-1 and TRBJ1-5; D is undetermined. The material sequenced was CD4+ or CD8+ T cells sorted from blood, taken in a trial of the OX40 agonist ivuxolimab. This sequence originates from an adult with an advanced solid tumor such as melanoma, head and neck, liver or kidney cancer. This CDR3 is CASSPGSRVQPQHF. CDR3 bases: TGTGCCAGCAGCCCCGGGTCACGGGTTCAGCCCCAGCATTTT.